This entry features one T cell receptor (beta chain) sequence. The antigen is not known. This entry is derived from a study of shared clonotypes between healthy human individuals. Study-wide background: The donors, a couple of women and a few men, were aged 18 to 49. Findings and limits, study-wide: Expectations were that clonotype sharing among donors would be affected by sequencing depth.

The CDR3 is 14 residues long. V was shortened by 4 bases and J by 9 bases, with 19 bases between the two germline ends. CDR1 is SGHDT, CDR2 YYEEEE, per germline. Genomic DNA belonging to each subset was distributed in equal measure over several immunoSEQ plates. The authors' processing: Junction-only sequences without quality scores were provided by ImmunoSEQ, so filtering was different. Data came from immunoSEQ multiplex PCR; TCRdb stores just in-frame clones and leaves some out. V and J calls and clone size are copied from that table; D and trimming were computed from the DNA. This sample has about 680,000 clones, with 92% found just once. CD45RO-negative CD8 cells positively selected for CCR7 made up the naive population, which excluded terminally differentiated effector memory CD45RA+ cells.

The rearrangement uses TRBV5-6 and TRBJ1-1, with a tentative D call TRBD1 (5 bases). Sequencing used naive CD8+ T cells sorted from blood. The TCR sequence derives from a man aged 30 to 45 in good health. This CDR3 is CASSLGWSRTQAFF. CDR3 nucleotide sequence: TGTGCCAGCAGCCTGGGGTGGTCTAGGACACAAGCTTTCTTT.